This TCR beta chain was sequenced during a study of regulatory T cells in long-lasting Graves disease. This clonotype came up a few times. Documented time point: persistent/refractory GD, antithyroid drugs over 5 years with positive TRAb. From RNA extracted from PBMCs, the TCR library was made. In building TCR beta libraries, iRepertoire HTBI primers were used together with Arm-PCR of CDR3 regions. TCRdb recomputed calls from the multiplex PCR reads with MiXCR, one row per CDR3 protein. The repertoire consists of 400,000 to 500,000 distinct CDR3 sequences, with roughly 21% occurring once and the leading ten covering around 7%. The CDR3 runs to 14 residues. Per germline, CDR1 MRHNA and CDR2 SNTAGT. V was pared by 2 bases and J by 4 bases, with 4 bases of the junction left unmatched.

This TCR came from a female donor with Graves disease. The rearrangement joins TRBV6-4 to TRBJ1-2, with 7 bases aligning to TRBD1. The sequences come from peripheral blood mononuclear cells (PBMCs), collected when the disease was refractory, from a patient treated with antithyroid drugs. The CDR3 is CASSDRDRSYGYTF. In nucleotides, the CDR3 is TGTGCCAGCAGTGACCGGGACAGATCCTATGGCTACACCTTC.